This T cell receptor (beta chain) originates from a study of cytomegalovirus exposure and HLA in healthy donors. This PCR relied on a set of 60 Vbeta primers and 13 Jbeta primers. Generated by immunoSEQ multiplex PCR, the TCRdb table keeps only in-frame clones and is missing some. The data hold about 140,000 clones, with 76% observed a single time. Regarding this clone: The antigen remains undetermined.

Though nominally healthy at sampling, donors likely had unrecorded immune exposures. The germline V gene encodes CDR1 LNHNV and CDR2 YYDKDF (reference sequence). This CDR3 has 14 residues. V was clipped by 5 bases and J by 2 bases, with 11 bases between them. Whole-study findings and limits: A missense DCLRE1C variant was associated with V- and J-gene trimming of TCR beta chains in a later analysis, and an independent cohort replicated the association.

The rearrangement links TRBV15 to TRBJ2-3; unclear D gene. Sequences were obtained from PBMCs. The origin of this receptor is a man aged 35-49 years in good health and CMV-seronegative. This CDR3 is CATSLDTHTDTQYF. For the CDR3, the DNA is TGTGCCACCAGCCTTGACACTCACACAGATACGCAGTATTTT.